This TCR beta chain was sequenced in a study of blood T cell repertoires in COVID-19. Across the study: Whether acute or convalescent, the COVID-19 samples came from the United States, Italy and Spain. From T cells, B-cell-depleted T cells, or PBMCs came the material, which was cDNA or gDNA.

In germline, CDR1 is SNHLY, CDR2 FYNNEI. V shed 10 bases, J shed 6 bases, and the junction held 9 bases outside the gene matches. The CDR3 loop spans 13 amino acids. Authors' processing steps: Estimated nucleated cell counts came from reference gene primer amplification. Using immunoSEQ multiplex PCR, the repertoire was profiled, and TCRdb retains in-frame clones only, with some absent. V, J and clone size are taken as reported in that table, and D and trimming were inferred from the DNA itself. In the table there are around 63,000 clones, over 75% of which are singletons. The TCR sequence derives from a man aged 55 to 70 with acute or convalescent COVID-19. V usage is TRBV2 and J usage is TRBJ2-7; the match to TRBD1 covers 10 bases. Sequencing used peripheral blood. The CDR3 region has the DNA TGTGCCATACCGACAGGGGGCTCGGGCGAGCAGTACTTC. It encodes CAIPTGGSGEQYF.